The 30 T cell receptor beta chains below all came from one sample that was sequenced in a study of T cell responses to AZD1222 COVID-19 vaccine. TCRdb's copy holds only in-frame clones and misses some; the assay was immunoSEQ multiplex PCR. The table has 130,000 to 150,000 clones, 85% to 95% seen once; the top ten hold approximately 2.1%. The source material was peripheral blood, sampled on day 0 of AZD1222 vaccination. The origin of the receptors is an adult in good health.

CDR3 loop: CSASNVGNEQFF. The DNA of the CDR3 is TGCAGTGCTAGTAACGTAGGGAATGAGCAGTTCTTC. This chain joins TRBV20-1 and TRBJ2-1; D unresolved. CDR1 is DFQATT and CDR2 is SNEGSKA in the germline V gene (reference sequence). The CDR3 totals 12 residues. Deletions cut 3 bases from V and 7 bases from J, with 10 bases between.

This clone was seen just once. The CDR3 protein is CASSYKGQGASPLHF. The CDR3, as DNA: TGTGCCAGCAGTTACAAGGGACAGGGAGCTTCACCCCTCCACTTT. The chain employs TRBV6-5 and TRBJ1-6, with TRBD1 matching 9 bases. Germline V lookup: CDR1 MNHEY, CDR2 SVGAGI. The CDR3 consists of 15 residues. J gave up 9 bases and V 2 bases, and 5 bases lay outside the gene matches.

CDR3 coding DNA: TGCGCCAGCAGCTTGGTGGGGAGGTCTGGCTACACCTTC. As protein: CASSLVGRSGYTF. The chain has TRBV5-1 and TRBJ1-2, with D unresolved. This CDR3 is built from 13 residues. Trimming pared 0 bases from V and 7 bases from J, leaving 10 bases between. CDR1 is SGHRS and CDR2 is YFSETQ in the germline V gene.

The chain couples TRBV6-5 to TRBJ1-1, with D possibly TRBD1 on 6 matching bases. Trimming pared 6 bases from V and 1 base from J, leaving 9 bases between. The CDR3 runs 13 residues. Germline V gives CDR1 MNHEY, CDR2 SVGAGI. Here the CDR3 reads CASRWTANTEAFF. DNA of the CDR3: TGTGCCAGCAGGTGGACAGCGAACACTGAAGCTTTCTTT.

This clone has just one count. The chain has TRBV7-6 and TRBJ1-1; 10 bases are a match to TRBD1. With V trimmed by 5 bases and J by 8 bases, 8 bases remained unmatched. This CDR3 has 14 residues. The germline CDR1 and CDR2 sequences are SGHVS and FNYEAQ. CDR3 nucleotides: TGTGCCAGCAGCAGCCGGGACAGGGGTTCGGAAGCTTTCTTT. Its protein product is CASSSRDRGSEAFF.

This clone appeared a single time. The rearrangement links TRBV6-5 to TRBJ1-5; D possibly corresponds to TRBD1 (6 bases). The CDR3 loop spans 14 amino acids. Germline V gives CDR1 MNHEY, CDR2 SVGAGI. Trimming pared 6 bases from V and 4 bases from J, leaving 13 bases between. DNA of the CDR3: TGTGCCAGCAGCGCGGACAGTCAAAATCAGCCCCAGCATTTT. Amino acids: CASSADSQNQPQHF.

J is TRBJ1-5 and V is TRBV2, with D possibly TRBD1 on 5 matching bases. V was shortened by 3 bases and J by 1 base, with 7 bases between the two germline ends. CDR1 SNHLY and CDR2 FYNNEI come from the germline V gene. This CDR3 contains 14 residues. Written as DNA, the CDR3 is TGTGCCAGCAGTGATGGACACAGCAATCAGCCCCAGCATTTT. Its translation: CASSDGHSNQPQHF.

DNA of the CDR3: TGTGCCAGCAGCTTAGGTTGGGGAGCCGGGGAGCTGTTTTTT. Its translation: CASSLGWGAGELFF. V is TRBV7-8 and J is TRBJ2-2, with D perhaps TRBD2 (5 bases). In germline, CDR1 is SGHVS, CDR2 FQNEAQ. The CDR3 has 14 residues. The V end lost 1 base, the J end lost 6 bases, and 9 bases lay between the germline ends.

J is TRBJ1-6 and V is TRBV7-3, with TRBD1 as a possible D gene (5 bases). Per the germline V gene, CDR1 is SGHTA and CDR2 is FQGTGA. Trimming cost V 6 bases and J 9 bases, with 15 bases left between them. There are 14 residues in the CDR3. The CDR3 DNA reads TGTGCCAGCAGTTCCGCAGGGTCGAGTTCACCCCTCCACTTT. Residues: CASSSAGSSSPLHF.

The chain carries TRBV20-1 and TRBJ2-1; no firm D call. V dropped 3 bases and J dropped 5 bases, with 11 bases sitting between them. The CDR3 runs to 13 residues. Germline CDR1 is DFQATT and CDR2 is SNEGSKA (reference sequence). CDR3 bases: TGCAGTGCTAGTACGTACTTCCACAATGAGCAGTTCTTC. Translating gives CSASTYFHNEQFF.

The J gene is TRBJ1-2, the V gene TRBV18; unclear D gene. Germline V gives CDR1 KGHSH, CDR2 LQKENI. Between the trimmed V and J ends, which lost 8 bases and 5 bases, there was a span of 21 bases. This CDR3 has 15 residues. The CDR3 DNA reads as TGTGCCAGCGCAAATGACGGAAGCATCCCATATGGCTACACCTTC. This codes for CASANDGSIPYGYTF.

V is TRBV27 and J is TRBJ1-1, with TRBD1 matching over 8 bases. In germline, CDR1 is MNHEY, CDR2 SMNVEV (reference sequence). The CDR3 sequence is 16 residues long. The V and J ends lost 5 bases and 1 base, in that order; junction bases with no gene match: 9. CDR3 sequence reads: CASSPAGTGTNTEAFF. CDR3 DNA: TGTGCCAGCAGTCCAGCCGGGACAGGAACGAACACTGAAGCTTTCTTT.

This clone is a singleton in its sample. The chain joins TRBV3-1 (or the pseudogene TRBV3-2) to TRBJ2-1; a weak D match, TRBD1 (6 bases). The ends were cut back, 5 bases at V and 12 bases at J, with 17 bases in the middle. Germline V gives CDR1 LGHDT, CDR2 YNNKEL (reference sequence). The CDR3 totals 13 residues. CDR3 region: CASSGDLQGGQFF. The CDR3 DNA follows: TGTGCCAGCAGCGGGGACCTCCAAGGGGGGCAGTTCTTC.

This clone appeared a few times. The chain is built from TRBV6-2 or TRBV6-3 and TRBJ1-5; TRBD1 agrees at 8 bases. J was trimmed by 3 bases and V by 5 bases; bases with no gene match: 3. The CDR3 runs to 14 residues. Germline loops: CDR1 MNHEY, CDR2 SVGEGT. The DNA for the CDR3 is TGTGCCAGCAGTCGGACAGGGATCAATCAGCCCCAGCATTTT. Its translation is CASSRTGINQPQHF.

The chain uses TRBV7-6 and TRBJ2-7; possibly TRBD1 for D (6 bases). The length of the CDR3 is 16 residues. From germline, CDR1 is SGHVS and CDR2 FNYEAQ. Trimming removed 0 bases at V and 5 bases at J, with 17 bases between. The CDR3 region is CASSLAAQGPFNEQYF. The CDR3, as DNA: TGTGCCAGCAGCTTAGCGGCCCAGGGGCCATTCAACGAGCAGTACTTC.

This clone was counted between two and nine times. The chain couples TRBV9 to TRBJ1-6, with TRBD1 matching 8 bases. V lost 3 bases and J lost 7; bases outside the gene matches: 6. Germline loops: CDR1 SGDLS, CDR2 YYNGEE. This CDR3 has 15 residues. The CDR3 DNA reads TGTGCCAGCAGCGGTACAGGGGGATACAATTCACCCCTCCACTTT. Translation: CASSGTGGYNSPLHF.

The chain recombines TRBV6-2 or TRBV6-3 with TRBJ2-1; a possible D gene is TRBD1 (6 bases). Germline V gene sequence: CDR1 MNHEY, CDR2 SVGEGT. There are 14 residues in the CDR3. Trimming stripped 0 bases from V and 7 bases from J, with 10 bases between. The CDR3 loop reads CASSYSSRGNEQFF. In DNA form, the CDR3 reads TGTGCCAGCAGTTACTCGAGTAGGGGGAATGAGCAGTTCTTC.

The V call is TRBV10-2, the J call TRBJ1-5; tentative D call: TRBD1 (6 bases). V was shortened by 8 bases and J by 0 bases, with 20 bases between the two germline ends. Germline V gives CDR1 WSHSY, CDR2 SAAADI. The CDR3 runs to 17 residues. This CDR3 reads CASGDPGHSYSNQPQHF. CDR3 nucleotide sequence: TGCGCCAGCGGAGACCCGGGACACTCATATAGCAATCAGCCCCAGCATTTT.

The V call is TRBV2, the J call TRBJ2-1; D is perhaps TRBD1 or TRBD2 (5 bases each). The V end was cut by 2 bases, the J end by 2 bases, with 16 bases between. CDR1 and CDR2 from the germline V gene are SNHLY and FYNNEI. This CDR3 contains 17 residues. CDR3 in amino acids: CASSESYRDRPYNEQFF. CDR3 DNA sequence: TGTGCCAGCAGTGAATCTTACCGGGACCGACCCTACAATGAGCAGTTCTTC.

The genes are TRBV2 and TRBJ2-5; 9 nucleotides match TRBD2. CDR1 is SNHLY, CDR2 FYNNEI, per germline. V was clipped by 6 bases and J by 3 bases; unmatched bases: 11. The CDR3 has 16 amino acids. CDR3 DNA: TGTGCCAGCAGGCTGGGGACTAGCTTCCAGGAAGAGACCCAGTACTTC. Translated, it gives CASRLGTSFQEETQYF.

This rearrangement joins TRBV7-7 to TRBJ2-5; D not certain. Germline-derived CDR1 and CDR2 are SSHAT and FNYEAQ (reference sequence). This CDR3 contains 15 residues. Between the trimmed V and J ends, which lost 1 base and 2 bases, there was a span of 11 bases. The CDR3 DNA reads TGTGCCAGCAGCTTAGTAAAGGCTCCACAAGAGACCCAGTACTTC. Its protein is CASSLVKAPQETQYF.

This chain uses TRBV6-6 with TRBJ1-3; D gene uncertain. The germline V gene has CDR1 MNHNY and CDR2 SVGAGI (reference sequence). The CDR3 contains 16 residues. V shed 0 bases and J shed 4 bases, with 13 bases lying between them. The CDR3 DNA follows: TGTGCCAGCAGTTACTCGGGTCCGGGTGCCGGAAACACCATATATTTT. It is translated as CASSYSGPGAGNTIYF.

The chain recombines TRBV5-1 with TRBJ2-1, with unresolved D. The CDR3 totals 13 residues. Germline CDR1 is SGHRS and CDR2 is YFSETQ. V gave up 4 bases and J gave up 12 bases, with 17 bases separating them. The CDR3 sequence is CASSPPWVVGQFF. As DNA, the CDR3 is TGCGCCAGCAGCCCGCCCTGGGTTGTCGGGCAGTTCTTC.

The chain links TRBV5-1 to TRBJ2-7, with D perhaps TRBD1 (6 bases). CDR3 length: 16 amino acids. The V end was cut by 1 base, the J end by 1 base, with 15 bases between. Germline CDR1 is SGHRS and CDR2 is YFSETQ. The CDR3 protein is CASSLYLSQGSYEQYF. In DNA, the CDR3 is TGCGCCAGCAGCTTGTATCTCTCGCAGGGGTCCTACGAGCAGTACTTC.

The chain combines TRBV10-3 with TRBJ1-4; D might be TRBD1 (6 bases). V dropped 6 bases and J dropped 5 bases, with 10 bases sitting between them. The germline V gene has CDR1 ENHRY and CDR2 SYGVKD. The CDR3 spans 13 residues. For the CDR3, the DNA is TGTGCCATCAGGGACAGTGCGAATGAAAAACTGTTTTTT. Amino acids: CAIRDSANEKLFF.

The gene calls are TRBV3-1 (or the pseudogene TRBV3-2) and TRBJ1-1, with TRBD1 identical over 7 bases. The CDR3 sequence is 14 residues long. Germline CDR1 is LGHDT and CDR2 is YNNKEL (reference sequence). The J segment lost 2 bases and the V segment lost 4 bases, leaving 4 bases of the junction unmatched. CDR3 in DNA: TGTGCCAGCAGCCGAAGACAGGGCAACACTGAAGCTTTCTTT. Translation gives CASSRRQGNTEAFF.

The CDR3 region is CASSGQGALGYTF. DNA for the CDR3: TGTGCCAGCAGTGGACAGGGGGCGCTAGGCTACACCTTC. V usage is TRBV2 and J usage is TRBJ1-2; 10 bases fit TRBD1. The CDR3 has 13 amino acids. The ends lost 4 bases at V and 8 bases at J; junction bases unmatched: 4. Per the germline V gene, CDR1 is SNHLY and CDR2 is FYNNEI.

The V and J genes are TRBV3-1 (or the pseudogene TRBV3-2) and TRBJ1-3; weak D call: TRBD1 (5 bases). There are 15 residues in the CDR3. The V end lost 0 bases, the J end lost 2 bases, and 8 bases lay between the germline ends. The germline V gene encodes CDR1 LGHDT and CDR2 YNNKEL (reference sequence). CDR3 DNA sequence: TGTGCCAGCAGCCAAGACAGGGCGGCTGGAAACACCATATATTTT. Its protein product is CASSQDRAAGNTIYF.

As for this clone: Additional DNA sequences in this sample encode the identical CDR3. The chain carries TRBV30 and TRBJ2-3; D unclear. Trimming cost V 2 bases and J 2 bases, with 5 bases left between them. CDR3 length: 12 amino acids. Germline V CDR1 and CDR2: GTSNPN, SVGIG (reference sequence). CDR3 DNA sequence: TGTGCCTGGAGTCCCCTCACAGATACGCAGTATTTT. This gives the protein CAWSPLTDTQYF.

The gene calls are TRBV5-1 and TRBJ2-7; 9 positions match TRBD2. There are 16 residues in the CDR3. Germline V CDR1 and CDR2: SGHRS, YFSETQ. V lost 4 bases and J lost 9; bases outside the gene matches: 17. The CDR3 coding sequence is TGCGCCAGCAGCGGTGATCCGGCTAGCGGGGAGGGTAGGCAGTACTTC. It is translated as CASSGDPASGEGRQYF.